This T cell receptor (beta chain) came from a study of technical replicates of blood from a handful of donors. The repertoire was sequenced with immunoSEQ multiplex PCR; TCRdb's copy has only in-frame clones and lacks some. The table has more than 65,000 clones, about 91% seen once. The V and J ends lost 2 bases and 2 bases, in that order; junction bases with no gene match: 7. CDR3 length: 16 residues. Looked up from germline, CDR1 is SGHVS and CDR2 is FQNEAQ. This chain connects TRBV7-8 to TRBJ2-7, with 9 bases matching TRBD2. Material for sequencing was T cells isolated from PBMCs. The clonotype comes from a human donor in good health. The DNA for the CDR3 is TGTGCCAGCAGCTTACTGGCGGGAGGGCCCCCCTACGAGCAGTACTTC. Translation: CASSLLAGGPPYEQYF.